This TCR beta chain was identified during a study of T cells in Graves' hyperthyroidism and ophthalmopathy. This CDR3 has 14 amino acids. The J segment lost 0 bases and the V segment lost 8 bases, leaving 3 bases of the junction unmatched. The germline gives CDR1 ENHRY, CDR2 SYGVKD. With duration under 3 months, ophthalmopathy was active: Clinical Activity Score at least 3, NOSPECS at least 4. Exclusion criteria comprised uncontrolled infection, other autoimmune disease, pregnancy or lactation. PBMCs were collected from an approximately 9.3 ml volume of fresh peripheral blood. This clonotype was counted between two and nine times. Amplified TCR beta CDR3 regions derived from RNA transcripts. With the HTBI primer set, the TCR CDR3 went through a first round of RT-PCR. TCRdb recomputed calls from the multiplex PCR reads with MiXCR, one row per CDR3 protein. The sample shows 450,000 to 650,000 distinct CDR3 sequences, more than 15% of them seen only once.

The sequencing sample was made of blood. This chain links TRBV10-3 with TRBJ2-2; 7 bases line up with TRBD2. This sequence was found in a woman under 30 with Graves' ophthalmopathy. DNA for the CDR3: TGTGCCATCTGGAGCGGGGCGAACACCGGGGAGCTGTTTTTT. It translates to CAIWSGANTGELFF.